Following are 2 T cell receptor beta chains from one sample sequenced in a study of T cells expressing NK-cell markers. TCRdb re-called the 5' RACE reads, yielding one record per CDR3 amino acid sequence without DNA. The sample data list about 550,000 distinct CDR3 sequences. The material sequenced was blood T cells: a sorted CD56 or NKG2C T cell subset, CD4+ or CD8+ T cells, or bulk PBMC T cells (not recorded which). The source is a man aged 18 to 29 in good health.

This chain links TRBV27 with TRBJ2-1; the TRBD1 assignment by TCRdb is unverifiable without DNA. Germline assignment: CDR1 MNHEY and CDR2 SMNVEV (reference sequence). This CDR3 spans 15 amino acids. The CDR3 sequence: CASRPDGTTYNEQFF.

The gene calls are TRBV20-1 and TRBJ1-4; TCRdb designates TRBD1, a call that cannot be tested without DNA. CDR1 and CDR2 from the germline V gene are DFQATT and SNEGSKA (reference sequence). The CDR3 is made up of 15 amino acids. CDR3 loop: CSAKALGAFNEKLFF.